The 30 T cell receptor beta chains presented below share a single source sample, sequenced in a study of blood T cell repertoires in COVID-19. Clones were read by immunoSEQ multiplex PCR, and TCRdb kept only the in-frame ones, dropping some. This table holds fewer than 200,000 clones, approximately 82% found once. Material: peripheral blood. The source of these receptors is a woman between 65 and 79 years old who had recovered from COVID-19.

This chain joins TRBV5-5 and TRBJ1-3; D remains unclear. CDR1 SGHKS and CDR2 YYEKEE come from the germline V gene (reference sequence). The germline V and J ends were trimmed by 0 bases and 0 bases, with 10 bases remaining between them. The CDR3 contains 16 residues. CDR3 sequence (DNA): TGTGCCAGCAGCTTGGGAGGGTGGAGCTCTGGAAACACCATATATTTT. Amino acid sequence: CASSLGGWSSGNTIYF.

This clone came up once. The chain employs TRBV18 and TRBJ2-1; D is undetermined. The ends were cut back, 6 bases at V and 0 bases at J, with 12 bases in the middle. CDR3 length: 15 amino acids. The V gene's germline CDR1 is KGHSH and CDR2 LQKENI. The CDR3 loop reads CASSSVKSSYNEQFF. CDR3 DNA: TGTGCCAGCTCCTCGGTCAAGAGCTCCTACAATGAGCAGTTCTTC.

The chain carries TRBV12-3 or TRBV12-4 and TRBJ2-1; tentatively, D is TRBD1 (5 bases). V gave up 6 bases and J gave up 10 bases, with 16 bases separating them. The CDR3 extends over 13 amino acids. The CDR3 here is CASRAVGPVEQFF. CDR3 sequence (DNA): TGTGCCAGCAGGGCCGTGGGGCCTGTGGAGCAGTTCTTC.

The chain uses TRBV19 and TRBJ2-1, with TRBD1 matching 9 bases. Germline lookup yields CDR1 LNHDA and CDR2 SQIVND (reference sequence). The CDR3 loop spans 14 amino acids. V lost 4 bases and J lost 9; bases outside the gene matches: 7. The DNA of the CDR3 is TGTGCCAGTAGTACATCACAGGGGGCGCTTGAGCAGTTCTTC. It encodes CASSTSQGALEQFF. Full variable domain (missing parts from reference TRBV19 and TRBJ2-1): DGGITQSPKYLFRKEGQNVTLSCEQNLNHDAMYWYRQDPGQGLRLIYYSQIVNDFQKGDIAEGYSVSREKKESFPLTVTSAQKNPTAFYLCASSTSQGALEQFFGPGTRLTVL.

The chain joins TRBV18 to TRBJ1-2; the D is unclear. CDR1 and CDR2 from the germline V gene are KGHSH and LQKENI. The germline V and J ends were trimmed by 3 bases and 0 bases, with 17 bases remaining between them. The CDR3 is 17 amino acids. The CDR3 DNA sequence: TGTGCCAGCTCACCCACGGGTGGAGCCGGTTCTAACTATGGCTACACCTTC. Protein product: CASSPTGGAGSNYGYTF.

This chain links TRBV9 with TRBJ1-1, with a weak D call TRBD1 (6 bases). V lost 2 bases and J 4 bases, leaving 15 bases between the germline ends. This CDR3 contains 15 residues. The germline CDR1 and CDR2 sequences are SGDLS and YYNGEE. In DNA form, the CDR3 reads TGTGCCAGCAGCGTGGCCCCAGGGGTGGGCACTGAAGCTTTCTTT. Protein: CASSVAPGVGTEAFF.

J is TRBJ2-5 and V is TRBV28; 10 bases agree with TRBD2. The ends lost 5 bases at V and 5 bases at J; junction bases unmatched: 2. The CDR3 sequence is 13 residues long. CDR1 and CDR2 (germline): MDHEN, SYDVKM. The CDR3 sequence is CASSSGRAETQYF. CDR3 DNA: TGTGCCAGCAGTAGCGGGAGGGCGGAGACCCAGTACTTC.

This rearrangement joins TRBV28 to TRBJ1-6, with 10 bases fitting TRBD1. CDR1 and CDR2 (germline): MDHEN, SYDVKM. After removal of 3 bases from V and 6 bases from J, the junction contained 5 bases not matched to a gene. The CDR3 runs 16 residues. CDR3 nucleotide sequence: TGTGCCAGCAGTTTGACAGGGGGCTCGGGTAATTCACCCCTCCACTTT. Its protein is CASSLTGGSGNSPLHF.

The chain joins TRBV27 to TRBJ2-2, with 11 bases lining up with TRBD1. The CDR3 is made up of 15 amino acids. Trimming at V came to 4 bases and at J to 5 bases, leaving 3 bases not matched to a gene. Germline V gene sequence: CDR1 MNHEY, CDR2 SMNVEV (reference sequence). This CDR3 reads CASSYGTGGTGELFF. DNA for the CDR3: TGTGCCAGCAGTTACGGGACAGGGGGGACCGGGGAGCTGTTTTTT.

The gene calls are TRBV18 and TRBJ2-5; 13 bases align to TRBD2. CDR3 length: 15 residues. Germline CDR1 KGHSH, CDR2 LQKENI. Trimming cost V 6 bases and J 2 bases; bases outside gene matches: 3. The CDR3 sequence: CASSPGLAGQETQYF. The CDR3 bases are TGTGCCAGCTCCCCGGGACTAGCGGGACAAGAGACCCAGTACTTC.

This clone was picked up one time. In DNA, the CDR3 is TGTGCCTGGAGTGGCGAGGTCGGGGGTGAAAAACTGTTTTTT. Its protein product is CAWSGEVGGEKLFF. This rearrangement joins TRBV30 to TRBJ1-4; perhaps TRBD1 as D (5 bases). The CDR3 runs to 14 residues. Trimming cost V 1 base and J 7 bases, with 13 bases left between them. The germline gives CDR1 GTSNPN, CDR2 SVGIG (reference sequence).

This chain links TRBV6-1 with TRBJ1-2; maybe TRBD1 (5 bases). CDR1 is MNHNS, CDR2 SASEGT, per germline. V lost 3 bases and J lost 10, with 9 bases in between. The CDR3 sequence is 11 residues long. CDR3 amino acids: CASSEGQTYTF. In DNA, the CDR3 is TGTGCCAGCAGTGAGGGGCAGACCTACACCTTC.

About this clone: Other DNA sequences in the sample encode the same CDR3. The chain recombines TRBV28 with TRBJ2-7; 8 bases fit TRBD1. V trimming: 4 bases; J trimming: 4 bases; junction bases outside the gene matches: 3. Germline V CDR1 and CDR2: MDHEN, SYDVKM. This CDR3 spans 13 amino acids. The CDR3 nucleotides read TGTGCCAGCAGTTCCGGACAGGGTTACGAGCAGTACTTC. Translating gives CASSSGQGYEQYF. Combining the CDR3 with reference TRBV28 and TRBJ2-7 gives the whole variable domain DVKVTQSSRYLVKRTGEKVFLECVQDMDHENMFWYRQDPGLGLRLIYFSYDVKMKEKGDIPEGYSVSREKKERFSLILESASTNQTSMYLCASSSGQGYEQYFGPGTRLTVT.

The chain's CDR3 is CASSVAVGQGQETQYF. The CDR3 nucleotides read TGTGCCAGCAGCGTAGCGGTGGGACAGGGGCAAGAGACCCAGTACTTC. V is TRBV9 and J is TRBJ2-5; 10 bases are shared with TRBD1. J gave up 2 bases and V 0 bases, and 4 bases lay outside the gene matches. There are 16 residues in the CDR3. Germline lookup yields CDR1 SGDLS and CDR2 YYNGEE. Full variable domain (outside the CDR3, taken from reference TRBV9 and TRBJ2-5): DSGVTQTPKHLITATGQRVTLRCSPRSGDLSVYWYQQSLDQGLQFLIQYYNGEERAKGNILERFSAQQFPDLHSELNLSSLELGDSALYFCASSVAVGQGQETQYFGPGTRLLVL.

This chain connects TRBV20-1 to TRBJ2-7; D is possibly TRBD2 (6 bases). Germline V gene sequence: CDR1 DFQATT, CDR2 SNEGSKA (reference sequence). This CDR3 region has 11 residues. V shed 6 bases and J shed 5 bases, with 11 bases lying between them. The CDR3 is CSAAGWDEQYF. The CDR3 DNA sequence: TGCAGTGCGGCGGGGTGGGACGAGCAGTACTTC.

V and J are TRBV30 and TRBJ2-7, with no clear D. CDR1 is GTSNPN and CDR2 is SVGIG in the germline V gene (reference sequence). Trimming shortened V by 0 bases and J by 1 base, and 7 bases separated the two germline ends. This CDR3 region has 13 residues. The CDR3 loop reads CAWSVSISYEQYF. For the CDR3, the DNA is TGTGCCTGGAGTGTATCCATTTCCTACGAGCAGTACTTC.

The chain is built from TRBV29-1 and TRBJ1-2; D is unresolved. The CDR3 totals 14 residues. Germline CDR1 SQVTM, CDR2 ANQGSEA. V was pared by 0 bases and J by 8 bases, with 16 bases between. CDR3 coding DNA: TGCAGCGTTGAAGATCTTTCCGGGGTCGGAGGCTACACCTTC. Protein sequence: CSVEDLSGVGGYTF.

The chain couples TRBV6-6 to TRBJ2-3; 9 bases agree with TRBD1. The CDR3 contains 19 residues. Germline assignment: CDR1 MNHNY and CDR2 SVGAGI (reference sequence). V gave up 6 bases and J gave up 6 bases; unmatched junction bases: 22. CDR3 amino acids: CASSSERTGGKMFGDTQYF. The DNA for the CDR3 is TGTGCCAGCAGCTCCGAAAGAACAGGGGGCAAGATGTTTGGGGATACGCAGTATTTT.

This clone was seen a handful of times. The gene calls are TRBV7-9 and TRBJ1-1, with 9 bases fitting TRBD1. The ends lost 5 bases at V and 11 bases at J; junction bases unmatched: 12. From germline, CDR1 is SEHNR and CDR2 FQNEAQ (reference sequence). CDR3 length equals 14 residues. CDR3 loop: CASSLAPRTGAAFF. The CDR3 region has the DNA TGTGCCAGCAGCCTCGCGCCCCGGACAGGGGCGGCTTTCTTT.

This clone was counted once. This sequence joins TRBV9 and TRBJ2-3, with TRBD2 identical over 10 bases. The germline CDR1 and CDR2 sequences are SGDLS and YYNGEE. V was clipped by 0 bases and J by 9 bases; unmatched bases: 10. The CDR3 is 16 residues long. CDR3 in amino acids: CASSVDLAGAHGTQYF. In DNA form, the CDR3 reads TGTGCCAGCAGCGTAGACCTAGCGGGAGCCCACGGCACGCAGTATTTT.

The chain carries TRBV12-3 or TRBV12-4 and TRBJ2-7; 7 bases align to TRBD2. The CDR3 runs to 13 residues. Trimming cost V 7 bases and J 7 bases; bases outside gene matches: 10. The CDR3 DNA follows: TGTGCCAGCATGCGGTCGGGGGGTCGGGAGCAGTACTTC. Protein product: CASMRSGGREQYF.

The chain carries TRBV12-3 or TRBV12-4 and TRBJ2-3; tentative D call: TRBD2 (5 bases). The CDR3 is 13 amino acids. V dropped 4 bases and J dropped 2 bases, with 7 bases sitting between them. The CDR3: CASSSGDTDTQYF. CDR3 sequence (DNA): TGTGCCAGCAGTTCCGGGGACACAGATACGCAGTATTTT.

This chain joins TRBV6-4 and TRBJ2-2, with D maybe TRBD1 (6 bases). Germline V gene data show CDR1 as MRHNA and CDR2 as SNTAGT. This CDR3 spans 14 amino acids. Trimming removed 7 bases at V and 4 bases at J, with 13 bases between. As DNA, the CDR3 is TGTGCCAGCAAAATACAGGGATCCACCGGGGAGCTGTTTTTT. Translating gives CASKIQGSTGELFF.

The sample holds one count of this clone. The chain recombines TRBV5-6 with TRBJ1-4; D is possibly TRBD1 (5 bases). CDR1 is SGHDT, CDR2 YYEEEE, per germline. There are 15 residues in the CDR3. V lost 5 bases to trimming and J lost 3 bases, with 14 bases between them. This chain's CDR3 is CASREAGRSNEKLFF. The DNA for the CDR3 is TGTGCCAGCAGGGAAGCGGGACGGTCTAATGAAAAACTGTTTTTT.

This clone is a singleton in its sample. The chain is built from TRBV27 and TRBJ1-2, with D unclear. CDR3 length equals 16 residues. V gave up 3 bases and J gave up 3 bases, with 17 bases separating them. CDR1 and CDR2 (germline): MNHEY, SMNVEV (reference sequence). The CDR3 is CASSFRSYGRYYGYTF. The CDR3 nucleotides are TGTGCCAGCAGTTTTAGATCTTACGGCAGGTACTATGGCTACACCTTC.

This clone came up many times. The chain joins TRBV5-4 to TRBJ2-3; 12 bases map to TRBD2. The V and J ends lost 3 bases and 6 bases, in that order; junction bases with no gene match: 5. CDR1 and CDR2 (germline): SGHNT, YYREEE (reference sequence). This CDR3 has 15 residues. The CDR3 sequence: CASSSKLAGGDTQYF. The CDR3 DNA reads as TGTGCCAGCAGCTCCAAACTAGCGGGAGGTGATACGCAGTATTTT.

This clone occurred once. This chain uses TRBV7-9 with TRBJ2-7, with 8 nucleotides matching TRBD1. CDR3 size: 15 residues. The ends lost 2 bases at V and 2 bases at J; junction bases unmatched: 5. CDR1 is SEHNR, CDR2 FQNEAQ, per germline (reference sequence). CDR3 sequence: CASSLPRTGPYEQYF. The CDR3 nucleotides are TGTGCCAGCAGCTTACCCCGGACAGGGCCCTACGAGCAGTACTTC.

This chain links TRBV18 with TRBJ1-2; 7 bases fit TRBD1. The J segment lost 3 bases and the V segment lost 3 bases, leaving 4 bases of the junction unmatched. Germline V CDR1 and CDR2: KGHSH, LQKENI. The CDR3 runs 14 residues. The CDR3 reads CASSPGQDYYGYTF. The CDR3 nucleotides are TGTGCCAGCTCACCCGGACAGGACTACTATGGCTACACCTTC.

The rearrangement uses TRBV7-2 and TRBJ2-1; 11 bases map to TRBD2. The V segment lost 6 bases and the J segment 9 bases; nucleotides outside the gene matches: 7. Germline V gene sequence: CDR1 SGHTA, CDR2 FQGNSA. This CDR3 has 14 amino acids. The CDR3, as DNA: TGTGCCAGCAGACTCTTACTAGCGGGAGCTGAGCAGTTCTTC. This translates into CASRLLLAGAEQFF.

Remarks on this clone: The sample has other DNA sequences that encode this CDR3 too. V usage is TRBV3-1 (or the pseudogene TRBV3-2) and J usage is TRBJ1-5; D uncertain. V was trimmed by 3 bases and J by 6 bases, leaving 9 bases between them. Germline V lookup: CDR1 LGHDT, CDR2 YNNKEL (reference sequence). The CDR3 runs to 13 residues. CDR3 region: CASSQGGGQPQHF. The CDR3 DNA is TGTGCCAGCAGCCAGGGAGGAGGTCAGCCCCAGCATTTT.